These 25 T cell receptor beta chains came from one sample sequenced in a study of shared clonotypes between healthy human individuals. Method: immunoSEQ multiplex PCR; TCRdb's copy keeps in-frame clones and lacks some. The data hold 1,500,000 or so clones, with roughly 96% observed a single time. Sequencing was done on a sample of naive CD4+ T cells sorted from blood. Specified subset: CD45RA+ positively selected. Every receptor here comes from a man younger than 45 in good health.

This clone was seen a single time. The gene calls are TRBV29-1 and TRBJ2-1, with 8 bases identical to TRBD1. CDR1 and CDR2 (germline): SQVTM, ANQGSEA. J was trimmed by 2 bases and V by 3 bases; bases with no gene match: 3. The CDR3 has 14 amino acids. CDR3 nucleotide sequence: TGCAGCGTTGATGGACAGGGTACCTACAATGAGCAGTTCTTC. As protein: CSVDGQGTYNEQFF.

The rearrangement uses TRBV5-6 and TRBJ1-1; the D gene is possibly TRBD1 (6 bases). The CDR3 loop spans 17 amino acids. Trimming took 4 bases from V and 1 from J, leaving 20 bases between them. Germline V gene sequence: CDR1 SGHDT, CDR2 YYEEEE. The CDR3 DNA follows: TGTGCCAGCAGCCCGGAGGTTGGGGGGGCCGGGAACACTGAAGCTTTCTTT. Encoded protein: CASSPEVGGAGNTEAFF.

The rearrangement links TRBV7-2 to TRBJ1-4; D is perhaps TRBD1 (5 bases). Trimming shortened V by 6 bases and J by 0 bases, and 14 bases separated the two germline ends. Germline lookup yields CDR1 SGHTA and CDR2 FQGNSA. The CDR3 consists of 16 residues. The CDR3 DNA follows: TGTGCCAGCAGTCGAAAAGGGGAAACAACTAATGAAAAACTGTTTTTT. This gives the protein CASSRKGETTNEKLFF.

As regards this clone: Other DNA sequences in this specimen translate into the identical CDR3. This chain uses TRBV20-1 with TRBJ2-7; D call uncertain. The V and J ends lost 6 bases and 3 bases respectively, with 6 bases between them. The CDR3 has 10 amino acids. Germline CDR1 reads DFQATT; CDR2 reads SNEGSKA (reference sequence). The CDR3 region has the DNA TGCAGTGCCGTCGTCTACGAGCAGTACTTC. Protein sequence: CSAVVYEQYF.

The chain is built from TRBV6-1 and TRBJ1-2; D remains unclear. This CDR3 region has 13 residues. Trimming removed 6 bases at V and 1 base at J, with 9 bases between. CDR1 and CDR2 (germline): MNHNS, SASEGT. CDR3 in amino acids: CASSQEGNYGYTF. The CDR3 DNA sequence: TGTGCCAGCAGCCAGGAGGGTAACTATGGCTACACCTTC.

This chain joins TRBV28 and TRBJ2-7, with D perhaps matching TRBD1 (5 bases). The V and J ends lost 7 bases and 5 bases respectively, with 15 bases between them. Per the germline V gene, CDR1 is MDHEN and CDR2 is SYDVKM. The CDR3 loop spans 13 amino acids. CDR3 in DNA: TGTGCCAGCACCCCCGGCAGGGTGGACGAGCAGTACTTC. Its translation: CASTPGRVDEQYF.

The chain joins TRBV2 to TRBJ2-5; 7 bases agree with TRBD2. The CDR3 has 15 amino acids. Germline V lookup: CDR1 SNHLY, CDR2 FYNNEI. The V and J ends lost 11 bases and 4 bases, in that order; junction bases with no gene match: 16. CDR3 sequence: CAAHSTSVGGETQYF. The CDR3 coding sequence is TGTGCCGCGCACTCAACTAGCGTCGGGGGAGAGACCCAGTACTTC.

The V and J genes are TRBV7-9 and TRBJ2-5; 7 bases are shared with TRBD2. Germline V gene data show CDR1 as SEHNR and CDR2 as FQNEAQ (reference sequence). The CDR3 spans 15 residues. The junction had 11 bases not matched to a gene; V was cut back by 6 bases and J by 4 bases. CDR3: CASSSMGGSGETQYF. CDR3 DNA: TGTGCCAGCAGTTCCATGGGGGGGAGCGGAGAGACCCAGTACTTC.

The genes are TRBV18 and TRBJ2-1, with D perhaps being TRBD1 or TRBD2 (5 bases each). This CDR3 region has 16 residues. Germline V CDR1 and CDR2: KGHSH, LQKENI. Trimming shortened V by 0 bases and J by 7 bases, and 16 bases separated the two germline ends. As DNA, the CDR3 is TGTGCCAGCTCACCACCCAACCGGGACGTCGTAAATGAGCAGTTCTTC. This codes for CASSPPNRDVVNEQFF.

Notes on this clone: Other DNA sequences within the sample encode an identical CDR3. The CDR3 spells CASSPQGGGYTF. CDR3 bases: TGTGCCAGCTCACCACAGGGCGGTGGCTACACCTTC. The V gene is TRBV18, the J gene TRBJ1-2; D uncertain. Germline V gene sequence: CDR1 KGHSH, CDR2 LQKENI. The CDR3 contains 12 residues. Trimming stripped 1 base from V and 7 bases from J, with 7 bases between.

The chain combines TRBV9 with TRBJ2-2; 9 bases agree with TRBD1. CDR3 length equals 15 residues. Germline V gene data show CDR1 as SGDLS and CDR2 as YYNGEE. J lost 4 bases, V lost 3 bases, and 4 bases had no gene match. This chain's CDR3 is CASSDRGPSTGELFF. CDR3 nucleotides: TGTGCCAGCAGCGACAGGGGGCCTTCCACCGGGGAGCTGTTTTTT.

A note on this clone: Other nucleotide sequences from this sample produce the same CDR3. The rearrangement joins TRBV5-1 to TRBJ2-5, with a weak D call TRBD2 (6 bases). CDR3 length equals 13 residues. Germline CDR1 SGHRS, CDR2 YFSETQ. V lost 0 bases to trimming and J lost 4 bases, with 7 bases between them. The CDR3 bases are TGCGCCAGCAGCTTGGGGAGGGGAGAGACCCAGTACTTC. Translation: CASSLGRGETQYF. The whole variable domain, remainder taken from reference TRBV5-1 and TRBJ2-5, is KAGVTQTPRYLIKTRGQQVTLSCSPISGHRSVSWYQQTPGQGLQFLFEYFSETQRNKGNFPGRFSGRQFSNSRSEMNVSTLELGDSALYLCASSLGRGETQYFGPGTRLLVL.

This clone has a handful of counts. The genes are TRBV18 and TRBJ2-2; 7 nucleotides align to TRBD2. Germline values: CDR1 KGHSH, CDR2 LQKENI. V shed 2 bases, J shed 6 bases, and the junction held 6 bases outside the gene matches. The CDR3 runs to 15 residues. CDR3 in DNA: TGTGCCAGCTCACCATCCGCTAGCGGTTCCGGGGAGCTGTTTTTT. Translated: CASSPSASGSGELFF.

This CDR3 is CASSPKAGAMAETQYF. As DNA, the CDR3 is TGTGCCAGCTCACCAAAAGCGGGAGCGATGGCCGAGACCCAGTACTTC. V gene TRBV18 combines with J gene TRBJ2-5; TRBD2 matches 8 bases. This CDR3 comprises 16 residues. Germline-derived CDR1 and CDR2 are KGHSH and LQKENI. The V segment lost 2 bases and the J segment 5 bases; nucleotides outside the gene matches: 10.

The chain couples TRBV18 to TRBJ2-7, with D perhaps matching TRBD2 (6 bases). Germline V gene sequence: CDR1 KGHSH, CDR2 LQKENI. V was shortened by 2 bases and J by 3 bases, with 14 bases between the two germline ends. The CDR3 spans 15 residues. In DNA form, the CDR3 reads TGTGCCAGCTCACCAAGTGGCCGGGGGTACTACGAGCAGTACTTC. The encoded protein is CASSPSGRGYYEQYF. Filled out from reference TRBV18 and TRBJ2-7, the complete variable domain reads NAGVMQNPRHLVRRRGQEARLRCSPMKGHSHVYWYRQLPEEGLKFMVYLQKENIIDESGMPKERFSAEFPKEGPSILRIQQVVRGDSAAYFCASSPSGRGYYEQYFGPGTRLTVT.

The gene calls are TRBV28 and TRBJ2-3, with D perhaps being TRBD1 or TRBD2 (5 bases each). Between the trimmed V and J ends, which lost 8 bases and 0 bases, there was a span of 6 bases. CDR1 is MDHEN, CDR2 SYDVKM, per germline. The CDR3 is 12 residues long. CDR3 DNA sequence: TGTGCCAGCGGGGGTAGCACAGATACGCAGTATTTT. It is translated as CASGGSTDTQYF.

This rearrangement joins TRBV27 to TRBJ2-2; 8 bases align to TRBD2. V trimming: 0 bases; J trimming: 1 base; junction bases outside the gene matches: 4. The CDR3 extends over 17 amino acids. Germline-derived CDR1 and CDR2 are MNHEY and SMNVEV (reference sequence). The CDR3 protein is CASSLSWTSWNTGELFF. CDR3 sequence (DNA): TGTGCCAGCAGTTTATCCTGGACTAGCTGGAACACCGGGGAGCTGTTTTTT.

The chain carries TRBV27 and TRBJ1-2; D is ambiguous. V was pared by 3 bases and J by 3 bases, with 14 bases between. Germline V CDR1 and CDR2: MNHEY, SMNVEV (reference sequence). CDR3 length: 15 amino acids. The CDR3 region is CASSFSTFGDYGYTF. DNA of the CDR3: TGTGCCAGCAGTTTCTCAACATTCGGGGACTATGGCTACACCTTC.

The J gene is TRBJ2-5, the V gene TRBV7-8; no definite D call. V was shortened by 5 bases and J by 0 bases, with 13 bases between the two germline ends. This CDR3 region has 15 residues. Germline CDR1 and CDR2: SGHVS and FQNEAQ. This CDR3 reads CASSVSGQYQETQYF. CDR3 nucleotide sequence: TGTGCCAGCAGCGTTAGTGGCCAGTACCAAGAGACCCAGTACTTC. Supplemented by reference TRBV7-8 and TRBJ2-5, the full variable domain reads GAGVSQSPRYKVAKRGQDVALRCDPISGHVSLFWYQQALGQGPEFLTYFQNEAQLDKSGLPSDRFFAERPEGSVSTLKIQRTQQEDSAVYLCASSVSGQYQETQYFGPGTRLLVL.

The chain joins TRBV7-9 to TRBJ2-4; D not resolved. Deletions cut 1 base from V and 1 base from J, with 11 bases between. From germline, CDR1 is SEHNR and CDR2 FQNEAQ (reference sequence). This CDR3 has 16 residues. This CDR3 is CASSLDRMGAKNIQYF. CDR3 sequence (DNA): TGTGCCAGCAGCTTAGATCGGATGGGGGCCAAAAACATTCAGTACTTC. The whole variable domain, remainder taken from reference TRBV7-9 and TRBJ2-4, is DTGVSQNPRHKITKRGQNVTFRCDPISEHNRLYWYRQTLGQGPEFLTYFQNEAQLEKSRLLSDRFSAERPKGSFSTLEIQRTEQGDSAMYLCASSLDRMGAKNIQYFGAGTRLSVL.

Notes on this clone: Distinct nucleotide sequences in the sample also encode this CDR3. The CDR3 coding sequence is TGTGCCAGCAGTTTGGTAGGGTACGAGCAGTACTTC. This sequence encodes CASSLVGYEQYF. The chain joins TRBV28 to TRBJ2-7; no firm D call. The germline gives CDR1 MDHEN, CDR2 SYDVKM. V lost 3 bases and J lost 4, with 7 bases in between. The CDR3 totals 12 residues.

The genes are TRBV7-6 and TRBJ1-1; 7 nucleotides agree with TRBD1. Germline CDR1 is SGHVS and CDR2 is FNYEAQ. The V segment lost 3 bases and the J segment 3 bases; nucleotides outside the gene matches: 10. The CDR3 totals 16 residues. The CDR3 sequence is CASSFETGPFYTEAFF. CDR3 nucleotides: TGTGCCAGCAGCTTCGAGACAGGGCCTTTCTACACTGAAGCTTTCTTT.

The rearrangement uses TRBV5-1 and TRBJ2-7; 9 bases fit TRBD1. There are 14 residues in the CDR3. Germline CDR1 SGHRS, CDR2 YFSETQ. The V gene end was trimmed by 4 bases and the J gene end by 6 bases; junction bases not matched to a gene: 8. CDR3: CASSPGTGFLEQYF. DNA for the CDR3: TGCGCCAGCAGCCCCGGGACAGGGTTTCTCGAGCAGTACTTC.

The chain couples TRBV10-3 to TRBJ2-5; the D is unclear. Trimming shortened V by 3 bases and J by 5 bases, and 10 bases separated the two germline ends. Germline loops: CDR1 ENHRY, CDR2 SYGVKD. This CDR3 contains 13 residues. As DNA, the CDR3 is TGTGCCATCAGTGAAGTCAATGGGGAGACCCAGTACTTC. It translates to CAISEVNGETQYF.

The CDR3 is CASSDGPPHSGELFF. CDR3 DNA: TGTGCCAGCAGTGACGGCCCGCCCCACTCCGGGGAGCTGTTTTTT. The chain joins TRBV6-4 to TRBJ2-2; D is ambiguous. Germline-derived CDR1 and CDR2 are MRHNA and SNTAGT. V lost 2 bases, J lost 6 bases, and 13 bases lay in between. CDR3 size: 15 residues.